A selection of T cell receptor beta chains follows, all from one sample in a study of untreated major depressive disorder. The table came from immunoSEQ multiplex PCR; TCRdb's copy has only in-frame clones and leaves some out. Among about 19,000 clones listed, about 92% were seen once. The sample comprised CD4+ T cells from PBMCs. These receptors were taken from a woman in her thirties or forties with major depressive disorder. The CDR3 runs from the conserved cysteine through the conserved F or W. Each record gives: J gene, D gene, V gene, clone size, CDR3 DNA, CDR3 protein. The D gene is left open where the match is weak. Rows may omit the clone size; those that give it use once, few, many or a size class.

>TRBJ2-3|.|TRBV7-9|.
TGTGCCAGCAGCTTATCCTCTAGCACAGATACGCAGTATTTT
CASSLSSSTDTQYF
>TRBJ1-1|.|TRBV30|.
TGTGCCTGGACCGGGAAGATGGGCGCCGGGGGCAACACTGAAGCTTTCTTT
CAWTGKMGAGGNTEAFF
>TRBJ1-1|.|TRBV18|.
TGTGCCAGCTCATCTGACCGAAACACTGAAGCTTTCTTT
CASSSDRNTEAFF
>TRBJ2-4|.|TRBV11-1|once
TGTGCCAGCAGCTTAGAACCGAGCAAAAACATTCAGTACTTC
CASSLEPSKNIQYF
>TRBJ1-2|.|TRBV18|.
TGTGCCAGCTCACCTATGGGGGGCCAAGATATTAACTATGGCTACACCTTC
CASSPMGGQDINYGYTF
>TRBJ2-5|.|TRBV5-1|.
TGCGCCAGCAGGTACGAAATGGAGACCCAGTACTTC
CASRYEMETQYF
>TRBJ2-2|.|TRBV19|.
TGTGCCAGTAGTCGTCCGGACTGGGGGACCGGGGAGCTGTTTTTT
CASSRPDWGTGELFF
>TRBJ1-6|.|TRBV30|.
TGTGCCTGGAGTGTAGGCCTTGTTAGGCGCTCCTATAATTCACCCCTCCACTTT
CAWSVGLVRRSYNSPLHF
>TRBJ2-1|TRBD2|TRBV2|once
TGTGCCAGCCAGCCGACTAGCGGGAGTTTCAACAATGAGCAGTTCTTC
CASQPTSGSFNNEQFF
>TRBJ2-2|TRBD2|TRBV5-6|.
TGTGCCAGCAGCTTGAGGCGGGAGAGCAACACCGGGGAGCTGTTTTTT
CASSLRRESNTGELFF
>TRBJ2-2|.|TRBV7-3|.
TGTGCCAGCAGCGTCAGGGTCACCGGGGAGCTGTTTTTT
CASSVRVTGELFF
>TRBJ1-5|.|TRBV4-2|.
TGTGCCAGCAGCCTTCATGGCCCGGGTTCCCAGCCCCAGCATTTT
CASSLHGPGSQPQHF
>TRBJ2-5|TRBD1|TRBV4-1|.
TGCGCCAGCAGCCAAGCCCCTCCGACAGGGGGTGAGACCCAGTACTTC
CASSQAPPTGGETQYF
>TRBJ1-2|TRBD1|TRBV25-1|.
TGTGCCAGCAGAGGAACCCCCGGACAGGGGGATTCCTATGGCTACACCTTC
CASRGTPGQGDSYGYTF
>TRBJ1-3|.|TRBV28|.
TGTGCCAGCAGCCCCACCGGACATCGGGAGGGAAACACCATATATTTT
CASSPTGHREGNTIYF
>TRBJ1-5|.|TRBV30|.
TGTGCCTGGAGTGTACAGGGAAATCAGCCCCAGCATTTT
CAWSVQGNQPQHF
>TRBJ1-1|TRBD1|TRBV5-1|.
TGCGCCAGCAGAAGGGACAGGGGGAACACTGAAGCTTTCTTT
CASRRDRGNTEAFF
>TRBJ2-7|TRBD2|TRBV5-6|.
TGTGCCAGCAGCCAAGGACTAGCGGGGTTCGAGCAGTACTTC
CASSQGLAGFEQYF
>TRBJ1-5|.|TRBV11-2|once
TGTGCCAGCAGCTTAGGACCGCAGGATCAGCCCCAGCATTTT
CASSLGPQDQPQHF
>TRBJ2-6|TRBD1|TRBV2|.
TGTGCCAGGGGGACAGGTTCAGGGGCCAACGTCCTGACTTTC
CARGTGSGANVLTF
>TRBJ1-1|.|TRBV15|.
TGTGCCACCAGCAGACGGAAGCGGCGGGGGGCGGACACTGAAGCTTTCTTT
CATSRRKRRGADTEAFF
>TRBJ1-4|.|TRBV4-1|.
TGCGCCAGCAGCCAAGGGGGGACTGCAACTAATGAAAAACTGTTTTTT
CASSQGGTATNEKLFF